Listed below are T cell receptor beta chains from one sample, sequenced in a study of blood T cell repertoires in COVID-19. TCRdb's table, derived via immunoSEQ multiplex PCR, lists solely in-frame clones and lacks some. The sample has approximately 220,000 clones; roughly 87% are singletons. Sample: PBMCs or T cells enriched from blood (not recorded which). Receptors originate from a woman aged 25 to 45 with acute COVID-19. The CDR3 runs from the conserved cysteine through the conserved F or W. The D gene is left open where the match is weak.

TRBJ2-7	NA	TRBV6-1	CASSEMREYYEQYF
TRBJ1-6	TRBD1	TRBV6-5	CASRTGEDSPLHF
TRBJ1-6	NA	TRBV19	CASSPMSSYNSPLHF
TRBJ2-5	TRBD2	TRBV5-6	CASTGTSGGAGKETQYF
TRBJ1-4	NA	TRBV7-9	CASSPRPGEKLFF
TRBJ2-2	NA	TRBV5-1	CASSLEGLDTGELFF
TRBJ2-4	NA	TRBV6-1	CASSGTVLLAKNIQYF
TRBJ1-3	NA	TRBV30	CAWDRGSGNTIYF
TRBJ1-1	NA	TRBV10-1	CASSEQGRFGAFF
TRBJ1-1	NA	TRBV7-9	CASSRNTEAFF
TRBJ1-5	NA	TRBV6-9	CASPENPGTDTVQPQHF
TRBJ1-1	NA	TRBV10-1	CASPRVGEAFF
TRBJ1-2	TRBD1	TRBV4-1	CASSQVIDRAQGYTF
TRBJ1-2	TRBD1	TRBV12-3/TRBV12-4	CASSPLGTAWYTF
TRBJ2-2	TRBD1	TRBV24-1	CATATGDTGELFF
TRBJ1-6	NA	TRBV18	CASSLGVPQGNSPLHF
TRBJ2-2	TRBD1	TRBV7-9	CASSLDRGFTGELFF
TRBJ2-3	TRBD2	TRBV5-4	CASSPLAGVSDTQYF
TRBJ1-2	NA	TRBV12-5	CASGPDSNYGYTF
TRBJ1-2	NA	TRBV5-1	CASSWDTNGYTF
TRBJ1-2	NA	TRBV19	CASSRVWDSTQGYTF
TRBJ2-7	NA	TRBV7-2	CASSLNGQSSYEQYF
TRBJ2-1	TRBD2	TRBV19	CASSFRTSSWDNEQFF
TRBJ1-2	TRBD1	TRBV6-5	CASSYSGTGFGYTF
TRBJ1-1	NA	TRBV7-6	CASSLEAGGGLTEAFF
TRBJ2-5	NA	TRBV11-3	CASSPGVQETQYF
TRBJ1-1	NA	TRBV6-6	CASSRIESGDTEAFF
TRBJ1-2	TRBD1	TRBV7-9	CASSHPDRDYGYTF
TRBJ1-4	NA	TRBV5-1	CASSLDRGNEKLFF
TRBJ1-1	NA	TRBV11-2	CASSSLSDSLPEAFF
TRBJ2-5	NA	TRBV27	CASSLSAEQTQYF
TRBJ1-2	TRBD1	TRBV5-1	CASSLGGTGLYGYTF